This TCR beta chain was sequenced in a study of T cell responses to AZD1222 COVID-19 vaccine (dated by TCRdb to 2020 to 2022). As for the study more broadly: Because spike-specific TCR depth and breadth did not differ between the two schedules, AZD1222 recipients who got a second dose at roughly 4 weeks were pooled with those who got a second dose at roughly 12 weeks. TCR sequencing covered more than 230 trial participants: approximately 200 given two doses of AZD1222 and approximately 25 given two doses of MenACWY control vaccine. Trial participants were enrolled into age subgroups of 18-55, 56-69 and 70-plus years, which contained around 150, 29 and 61 TCR-sequenced participants, respectively. Points the paper makes about the study in general: Only five or six AZD1222 recipients were SARS-CoV-2 seropositive at baseline, limiting conclusions about previously exposed vaccinees. A significant rise in spike-specific TCR breadth and depth was observed after two AZD1222 doses relative to day 0 and relative to MenACWY recipients. The vaccine-associated CD4 TCRs covered the entire spike protein, and the dominant responses fell in regions 160-218 and 743-854. Nearly half of unique spike-specific TCRs reportedly recognized epitopes outside regions mutated in the B.1.351 and B.1.1.7 variants. Participants were mostly white British and included more females than males, and it was suggested by the authors that clonal diversity may have been underestimated. No day 14 peak-response samples were available, so repertoires were characterized only after the peak T cell response. The 56-69-year group was small, and its depth increase did not reach significance, likely because of low power.

Of note for this clone: The specificity of this receptor is unknown. Base quality data are lacking; no much larger clone is found one base away.

What this sample's time point label stands for: baseline before first vaccination. Vaccinee samples were obtained from the UK trials COV001 and COV002, which included a single-blind randomized controlled phase 2/3 trial of AZD1222 (ChAdOx1 nCoV-19) in healthy adults. For TCRbeta chain sequencing, PBMC samples were collected from trial participants at day 0 and at day 28 after the second dose. The CDR3 regions of human TCRbeta chains were analyzed by immunosequencing. Per the source publication's procedure: TCRs in the repertoires were matched against a reference library of SARS-CoV-2-specific TCRs that had been generated with the MIRA antigen-specificity platform. Breadth was defined as the fraction of unique TCRs that were SARS-CoV-2-associated, and depth was defined as the fraction of total T cells that were SARS-CoV-2-associated. Using the MIRA data, every spike-specific TCR was mapped to the spike region that the TCR reacted to and assigned to either a CD4 or a CD8 class. Log10-transformed breadth and depth values were compared by one-way ANOVA with Sidak's multiple comparisons tests. TCRdb took this table from immuneACCESS and kept in-frame rearrangements with V and J called. Such tables lack part of the clones; where checked against another copy, unresolved V genes explain under half of the gap, and the rest is unexplained. The V and J calls and the clone size are those of that table, but D and trimming were determined from the DNA. The sample table shows more than 250,000 clones, and over 90% are seen once. The ten largest clones take up about 0.5% of the sample.

The sequences come from peripheral blood, collected on day 0 of AZD1222 vaccination. The receptor was derived from an adult in good health.

The DNA is as follows: TGTGCCAGCAGGACCGACAGGGGGTCTTCCGTGGCCAAAAACATTCAGTACTTC. The resulting protein is CASRTDRGSSVAKNIQYF. The chain was built from TRBV11-2 and TRBJ2-4, with 9 bases matching TRBD1. The cysteine opens and the phenylalanine closes a CDR3 of 18 amino acids. This entry keeps only the CDR3 DNA: 54 bases, framed from base 1. Relative to germline, V is missing 6 bases and J is missing 1 base, with 13 bases of the junction outside any gene match. The germline V gene yields SGHAT for CDR1 and FQNNGV for CDR2.